The clone carrying this T cell receptor (beta chain) was seen more than once but under ten times. No antigen is known for it. This specimen comes from a study of T cell repertoires in cytomegalovirus infection. Overall study context: As its CMV epitopes, the study selected recently identified HLA-C-restricted and well-studied HLA-B-restricted targets.

MiXCR was run by TCRdb on the reads, yielding one entry per CDR3 protein. The sample holds 80,000 or so distinct CDR3 sequences, roughly a quarter seen once. Trimming took 7 bases from V and 6 from J; bases not matched to a gene: 8. Germline V gene data show CDR1 as MNHEY and CDR2 as SVGAGI. CDR3 size: 15 residues. Sequences were derived from CD8+ T cells from cultured PBMCs, sampled from culture after CMV antigen stimulation. The rearrangement links TRBV6-5 to TRBJ1-6, with 8 positions matching TRBD1. The origin of this receptor is a human donor in good health (CMV status not recorded). Some clones in this sample may be carry-over from other donors' samples. In nucleotides, the CDR3 is TGTGCCAGCACCCAAGGACAGGGTTTTAATTCACCCCTCCACTTT. Residues: CASTQGQGFNSPLHF.